Each of the 26 T cell receptor beta chains below was sequenced from the same sample in a study of T cell responses to AZD1222 COVID-19 vaccine. Sequenced by immunoSEQ multiplex PCR; TCRdb stores in-frame clones only, minus some. Among tens of thousands of clones listed, 70% to 90% were seen once. Material: peripheral blood, obtained on day 0 of AZD1222 vaccination. These receptors originate from an adult in good health.

The chain has TRBV7-9 and TRBJ1-2, with D unresolved. CDR3 length equals 13 residues. Looked up from germline, CDR1 is SEHNR and CDR2 is FQNEAQ (reference sequence). The V and J ends lost 4 bases and 8 bases respectively, with 14 bases between them. DNA for the CDR3: TGTGCCAGCAGCTCGCGGGCCGACCTAGGCTACACCTTC. The encoded protein is CASSSRADLGYTF.

The J gene is TRBJ1-2, the V gene TRBV19, with D tentatively TRBD1 (6 bases). CDR1 and CDR2 from the germline V gene are LNHDA and SQIVND (reference sequence). Between the trimmed V and J ends, which lost 5 bases and 6 bases, there was a span of 13 bases. This CDR3 contains 13 residues. The CDR3 DNA reads TGTGCCAGTAGTGCTCAGGGGAGGGATGGCTACACCTTC. This translates into CASSAQGRDGYTF.

This clone was found many times. CDR3 loop: CASSSTGYAYEQYF. The CDR3 DNA follows: TGTGCCAGCAGCTCCACAGGCTACGCCTACGAGCAGTACTTC. The rearrangement links TRBV5-4 to TRBJ2-7, with D possibly TRBD1 on 5 matching bases. The germline CDR1 and CDR2 sequences are SGHNT and YYREEE (reference sequence). The CDR3 loop spans 14 amino acids. Deletions cut 3 bases from V and 2 bases from J, with 12 bases between. Variable domain in full (rest from reference TRBV5-4 and TRBJ2-7): ETGVTQSPTHLIKTRGQQVTLRCSSQSGHNTVSWYQQALGQGPQFIFQYYREEENGRGNFPPRFSGLQFPNYSSELNVNALELDDSALYLCASSSTGYAYEQYFGPGTRLTVT.

The chain carries TRBV7-3 and TRBJ2-7; 8 positions agree with TRBD2. The CDR3 length is 15 residues. Germline assignment: CDR1 SGHTA and CDR2 FQGTGA. The J segment lost 2 bases and the V segment lost 3 bases, leaving 6 bases of the junction unmatched. CDR3 in DNA: TGTGCCAGCAGCTTGAGTCTAGCGGGTGCCTACGAGCAGTACTTC. Protein sequence: CASSLSLAGAYEQYF. The entire variable domain, with the rest obtained from reference TRBV7-3 and TRBJ2-7, is as follows: GAGVSQTPSNKVTEKGKYVELRCDPISGHTALYWYRQSLGQGPEFLIYFQGTGAADDSGLPNDRFFAVRPEGSVSTLKIQRTERGDSAVYLCASSLSLAGAYEQYFGPGTRLTVT.

The V and J genes are TRBV10-2 and TRBJ1-5, with D perhaps TRBD1 (5 bases). There are 14 residues in the CDR3. Germline V gene data show CDR1 as WSHSY and CDR2 as SAAADI. V was trimmed by 4 bases and J by 5 bases, leaving 12 bases between them. The CDR3, as DNA: TGCGCCAGCAGTGGGGGGATAAGGCATCAGCCCCAGCATTTT. Translating gives CASSGGIRHQPQHF.

V is TRBV12-5 and J is TRBJ1-2; D might be TRBD1 (5 bases). The CDR3 loop spans 14 amino acids. Deletions cut 2 bases from V and 7 bases from J, with 14 bases between. Germline lookup yields CDR1 LGHNT and CDR2 FRNRAP. The CDR3 sequence: CASGLYGGAPGYTF. CDR3 bases: TGTGCTAGTGGTTTGTACGGAGGGGCTCCTGGCTACACCTTC.

In this sample, this clone turned up once. The chain's CDR3 is CASSLMGRGNTIYF. Here the CDR3 DNA reads TGTGCCAGCAGTTTGATGGGCAGAGGAAACACCATATATTTT. The chain carries TRBV28 and TRBJ1-3; no clear D. CDR1 is MDHEN, CDR2 SYDVKM, per germline. The V gene lost 3 bases and the J gene lost 4 bases, with 10 bases spanning the gap. The CDR3 runs to 14 residues.

The chain joins TRBV3-1 (or the pseudogene TRBV3-2) to TRBJ1-6, with 7 nucleotides matching TRBD1. The V gene's germline CDR1 is LGHDT and CDR2 YNNKEL (reference sequence). Trimming at V came to 4 bases and at J to 9 bases, leaving 6 bases not matched to a gene. The CDR3 extends over 14 amino acids. This CDR3 reads CASSLGQGGSPLHF. CDR3 sequence (DNA): TGTGCCAGCAGCCTGGGGCAGGGGGGTTCACCCCTCCACTTT.

The chain joins TRBV7-2 to TRBJ2-5; the D is unclear. Deletions cut 3 bases from V and 0 bases from J, with 5 bases between. Germline assignment: CDR1 SGHTA and CDR2 FQGNSA. The CDR3 runs to 13 residues. The CDR3 DNA reads TGTGCCAGCAGCTTGGGGTACCAAGAGACCCAGTACTTC. The encoded protein is CASSLGYQETQYF.

The genes are TRBV5-1 and TRBJ1-3; a possible D gene is TRBD1 (5 bases). This CDR3 spans 16 amino acids. Looked up from germline, CDR1 is SGHRS and CDR2 is YFSETQ. Trimming pared 4 bases from V and 0 bases from J, leaving 14 bases between. Here the CDR3 DNA reads TGCGCCAGCAGCCCTTGGGGGTCCCCCTCTGGAAACACCATATATTTT. This encodes CASSPWGSPSGNTIYF.

This chain uses TRBV19 with TRBJ2-3; 10 bases match TRBD2. After removal of 7 bases from V and 1 base from J, the junction contained 5 bases not matched to a gene. The germline CDR1 and CDR2 sequences are LNHDA and SQIVND (reference sequence). The CDR3 totals 15 residues. CDR3 DNA: TGTGCCAGTAATACCGGGACTAGCGGCACAGATACGCAGTATTTT. It translates to CASNTGTSGTDTQYF.

The gene calls are TRBV6-5 and TRBJ2-1; tentative D call: TRBD2 (6 bases). Germline values: CDR1 MNHEY, CDR2 SVGAGI. CDR3 length: 16 residues. V lost 0 bases to trimming and J lost 7 bases, with 16 bases between them. The CDR3 spells CASSYSNRGSRNEQFF. The CDR3 bases are TGTGCCAGCAGTTACTCGAATCGGGGGTCGAGGAATGAGCAGTTCTTC.

V and J are TRBV27 and TRBJ1-6; D is ambiguous. Germline V gives CDR1 MNHEY, CDR2 SMNVEV (reference sequence). V dropped 2 bases and J dropped 12 bases, with 11 bases sitting between them. The CDR3 has 13 amino acids. As DNA, the CDR3 is TGTGCCAGCAGTTTAGGAGGGTCTTTACCCCTCCACTTT. Translation: CASSLGGSLPLHF.

V is TRBV5-1 and J is TRBJ1-6, with 10 bases identical to TRBD1. Trimming cost V 4 bases and J 3 bases; bases outside gene matches: 4. Germline-derived CDR1 and CDR2 are SGHRS and YFSETQ. This CDR3 has 16 amino acids. The CDR3, as DNA: TGCGCCAGCAGCCCCTGGACAGGGGGCTATAATTCACCCCTCCACTTT. Translated, it gives CASSPWTGGYNSPLHF.

This clone has more than one count but fewer than ten. The chain carries TRBV6-5 and TRBJ1-1, with 9 bases fitting TRBD1. Losses at the gene ends were 9 bases for V and 1 base for J; bases not matched to a gene: 9. The CDR3 consists of 15 residues. Germline V gives CDR1 MNHEY, CDR2 SVGAGI. DNA for the CDR3: TGTGCCAGGGGGGGACAGGGTCCCCAGAACACTGAAGCTTTCTTT. It specifies CARGGQGPQNTEAFF.

The genes are TRBV19 and TRBJ1-4; D is possibly TRBD1 (5 bases). Per germline, CDR1 LNHDA and CDR2 SQIVND (reference sequence). V was clipped by 0 bases and J by 11 bases, with 19 bases between them. This CDR3 has 16 residues. CDR3 in amino acids: CASSIEGGRDLEKLFF. CDR3 DNA: TGTGCCAGTAGTATAGAGGGCGGGAGGGACCTGGAGAAACTGTTTTTT.

The gene calls are TRBV11-2 and TRBJ2-7; D ambiguous. The CDR3 has 12 residues. Germline CDR1 reads SGHAT; CDR2 reads FQNNGV. V gave up 0 bases and J gave up 9 bases, with 9 bases separating them. CDR3 amino acids: CASSLEDGGQYF. CDR3 bases: TGTGCCAGCAGCTTAGAAGACGGCGGGCAGTACTTC.

The count of this clone is one. V gene TRBV5-4 combines with J gene TRBJ2-1, with 8 positions matching TRBD1. Germline trimming cut 3 bases from V and 0 bases from J; bases unmatched to any gene: 2. The germline gives CDR1 SGHNT, CDR2 YYREEE (reference sequence). CDR3 length: 15 residues. CDR3 in DNA: TGTGCCAGCAGCTGGGACAGGAGCTCCTACAATGAGCAGTTCTTC. This gives the protein CASSWDRSSYNEQFF. Filled out from reference TRBV5-4 and TRBJ2-1, the complete variable domain reads ETGVTQSPTHLIKTRGQQVTLRCSSQSGHNTVSWYQQALGQGPQFIFQYYREEENGRGNFPPRFSGLQFPNYSSELNVNALELDDSALYLCASSWDRSSYNEQFFGPGTRLTVL.

V gene TRBV7-9 combines with J gene TRBJ1-4, with D possibly being TRBD1 (6 bases). CDR1 and CDR2 (germline): SEHNR, FQNEAQ (reference sequence). V gave up 4 bases and J gave up 0 bases, with 9 bases separating them. This CDR3 spans 15 amino acids. CDR3 in DNA: TGTGCCAGCAGCTCGAACAGGGCAACTAATGAAAAACTGTTTTTT. It codes for CASSSNRATNEKLFF.

The rearrangement uses TRBV10-3 and TRBJ2-7, with D possibly called TRBD1 or TRBD2 (5 bases each). V gave up 3 bases and J gave up 5 bases, with 17 bases separating them. The CDR3 is 15 amino acids. Germline CDR1 ENHRY, CDR2 SYGVKD. The CDR3 DNA reads TGTGCCATCAGTGAAGCGGCAGGGATCAAGAACGAGCAGTACTTC. It translates to CAISEAAGIKNEQYF.

The V and J genes are TRBV19 and TRBJ2-3; D is possibly TRBD1 (6 bases). V lost 1 base to trimming and J lost 10 bases, with 21 bases between them. This CDR3 has 16 amino acids. Per the germline V gene, CDR1 is LNHDA and CDR2 is SQIVND (reference sequence). This chain's CDR3 is CASSIVPSRGSKAQYF. The CDR3 bases are TGTGCCAGTAGTATAGTTCCAAGCAGGGGAAGCAAGGCGCAGTATTTT. Looking up the rest from reference TRBV19 and TRBJ2-3 gives the full variable domain: DGGITQSPKYLFRKEGQNVTLSCEQNLNHDAMYWYRQDPGQGLRLIYYSQIVNDFQKGDIAEGYSVSREKKESFPLTVTSAQKNPTAFYLCASSIVPSRGSKAQYFGPGTRLTVL.

The rearrangement uses TRBV6-4 and TRBJ1-6; D not certain. Trimming took 6 bases from V and 9 from J, leaving 12 bases between them. Germline V gene lookup returns CDR1 MRHNA and CDR2 SNTAGT. CDR3 length: 13 residues. The CDR3 loop is CASSEAPGSPLHF. CDR3 bases: TGTGCCAGCAGCGAGGCCCCTGGTTCACCCCTCCACTTT.

The chain has TRBV18 and TRBJ2-7; TRBD1 matches 7 bases. J was trimmed by 5 bases and V by 4 bases; bases with no gene match: 2. The germline CDR1 and CDR2 sequences are KGHSH and LQKENI. This CDR3 contains 12 residues. The CDR3 DNA is TGTGCCAGCTCACTGGACAGGAACGAGCAGTACTTC. Translation: CASSLDRNEQYF.

In this sample, this clone turned up once. The V and J genes are TRBV5-4 and TRBJ1-4, with a weak D call TRBD1 (5 bases). V dropped 3 bases and J dropped 4 bases, with 10 bases sitting between them. Germline CDR1 and CDR2: SGHNT and YYREEE (reference sequence). The CDR3 length is 14 residues. The CDR3 DNA follows: TGTGCCAGCAGCTCCAGGGCCATTAATGAAAAACTGTTTTTT. The encoded protein is CASSSRAINEKLFF.

The table lists this clone with a count of one. Within the sample, other DNA sequences also encode this same CDR3. This chain uses TRBV9 with TRBJ1-5, with 7 bases that match TRBD1. Germline V gene sequence: CDR1 SGDLS, CDR2 YYNGEE. The CDR3 has 15 residues. After removal of 0 bases from V and 4 bases from J, the junction contained 4 bases not matched to a gene. The CDR3 DNA reads as TGTGCCAGCAGCGTAGGACAGGGAGCAAATCAGCCCCAGCATTTT. The encoded protein is CASSVGQGANQPQHF. Drawing the rest from reference TRBV9 and TRBJ1-5, the complete variable domain is DSGVTQTPKHLITATGQRVTLRCSPRSGDLSVYWYQQSLDQGLQFLIQYYNGEERAKGNILERFSAQQFPDLHSELNLSSLELGDSALYFCASSVGQGANQPQHFGDGTRLSIL.

The gene calls are TRBV10-3 and TRBJ2-3; tentative D call: TRBD2 (6 bases). V lost 4 bases and J lost 2, with 13 bases in between. The CDR3 covers 15 residues. CDR1 ENHRY and CDR2 SYGVKD come from the germline V gene. CDR3 sequence reads: CAISGGLTNTDTQYF. The CDR3 DNA follows: TGTGCCATCAGTGGGGGACTTACCAACACAGATACGCAGTATTTT.